Each of the 30 T cell receptor beta chains below was sequenced from the same sample in a study of regulatory T cells in long-lasting Graves disease (dated by TCRdb to about 2021). Libraries were built with multiplex PCR. These reads were obtained on an Illumina HiSeq 4000. TCR beta libraries were built with iRepertoire HTBI primers and Arm-PCR amplification of CDR3 regions. TCRdb reprocessing: public reads trimmed at Q25 with fastp, clones called with MiXCR, in-frame beta chains kept. Each record represents a unique CDR3 protein, reported with the most common genes and DNA among its rows. Across this sample there are about 400,000 distinct CDR3 sequences, with 20% to 25% seen only once. Clones ranked in the top ten supply around 21% of the sample. This specimen's time point label, interpreted: persistent/refractory GD, antithyroid drugs over 5 years with positive TRAb. RNA was extracted from PBMCs in TRIzol for both TCR sequencing and RNA sequencing.

The starting material was peripheral blood mononuclear cells (PBMCs), obtained when the disease was refractory, from a patient treated with antithyroid drugs. The receptors here all came from a female donor with Graves disease.

The chain recombines TRBV28 with TRBJ2-1; possibly TRBD2 for D (6 bases). V shed 7 bases and J shed 6 bases, with 16 bases lying between them. The CDR3 is 14 residues long. Germline assignment: CDR1 MDHEN and CDR2 SYDVKM. The CDR3 region is CASNSPSVINEQFF. CDR3 in DNA: TGTGCCAGCAATTCCCCTAGCGTCATCAATGAGCAGTTCTTC.

This clonotype appeared many times. V is TRBV7-2 and J is TRBJ1-1; 8 bases fit TRBD1. From germline, CDR1 is SGHTA and CDR2 FQGNSA. The CDR3 runs to 18 residues. Losses at the gene ends were 6 bases for V and 6 bases for J; bases not matched to a gene: 21. This CDR3 is CASRPYFPASTGGAEAFF. The CDR3 DNA reads as TGTGCCAGCAGACCTTACTTTCCTGCATCAACAGGGGGGGCTGAAGCTTTCTTT.

The chain carries TRBV19 and TRBJ2-2, with 11 positions matching TRBD2. The length of the CDR3 is 19 residues. V gave up 5 bases and J gave up 6 bases; unmatched junction bases: 17. Germline-derived CDR1 and CDR2 are LNHDA and SQIVND (reference sequence). CDR3 region: CASSSVLAGGPVWAGELFF. CDR3 nucleotides: TGTGCCAGTAGTTCAGTCCTAGCGGGAGGACCGGTTTGGGCCGGGGAGCTGTTTTTT.

This clonotype was counted a few times. This CDR3 is CASSPRKADGNTIYF. CDR3 DNA sequence: TGTGCCAGCTCACCCCGAAAGGCGGATGGAAACACCATATATTTT. The chain recombines TRBV18 with TRBJ1-3; no firm D call. Germline CDR1 is KGHSH and CDR2 is LQKENI. This CDR3 contains 15 residues. Trimming shortened V by 3 bases and J by 3 bases, and 12 bases separated the two germline ends.

This clonotype was observed many times. J is TRBJ1-5 and V is TRBV28; D gene ambiguous. The CDR3 contains 16 residues. V lost 3 bases to trimming and J lost 5 bases, with 17 bases between them. Germline V gene lookup returns CDR1 MDHEN and CDR2 SYDVKM. CDR3 nucleotides: TGTGCCAGCAGTTTTGTGTTCGGTGGGTTACATCAGCCCCAGCATTTT. Amino acid sequence: CASSFVFGGLHQPQHF.

This clonotype was picked up many times. The genes are TRBV19 and TRBJ1-2; possible D gene TRBD1, 6 bases. The CDR3 runs to 13 residues. V lost 7 bases and J 4 bases, leaving 13 bases between the germline ends. CDR1 is LNHDA, CDR2 SQIVND, per germline (reference sequence). The CDR3 spells CASKTGRGYGYTF. Here the CDR3 DNA reads TGTGCCAGTAAGACAGGAAGGGGCTATGGCTACACCTTC.

The table lists this clonotype with a few counts. Its ends do not fully match the called genes, so a read error is possible. The J gene is TRBJ2-7, the V gene TRBV28; 7 bases map to TRBD1. Germline lookup yields CDR1 MDHEN and CDR2 SYDVKM. CDR3 size: 13 residues. The CDR3 reads CASGEGQLYGQYF. DNA of the CDR3: TGTGCCAGCGGCGAGGGACAGCTATACGGGCAGTACTTC.

The J gene is TRBJ1-2, the V gene TRBV6-4; D uncertain. CDR1 MRHNA and CDR2 SNTAGT come from the germline V gene. The ends were cut back, 6 bases at V and 6 bases at J, with 14 bases in the middle. This CDR3 spans 13 amino acids. CDR3 sequence (DNA): TGTGCCAGCAGGAATCCGGGAGCTGATGGCTACACCTTC. This encodes CASRNPGADGYTF.

This chain connects TRBV7-2 to TRBJ1-4; D gene ambiguous. In germline, CDR1 is SGHTA, CDR2 FQGNSA. V was pared by 4 bases and J by 0 bases, with 9 bases between. This CDR3 is 15 amino acids long. This CDR3 is CASSWAGSTNEKLFF. The CDR3 bases are TGTGCCAGCAGCTGGGCGGGGTCAACTAATGAAAAACTGTTTTTT.

This clonotype was observed a handful of times. The chain recombines TRBV18 with TRBJ2-7, with a tentative D call TRBD2 (7 bases). Germline CDR1 KGHSH, CDR2 LQKENI. Trimming stripped 4 bases from V and 3 bases from J, with 16 bases between. This CDR3 is 15 amino acids long. CDR3 DNA: TGTGCCAGCTCACTCCAGGCGGGGGCTGACTACGAGCAGTACTTC. Translation gives CASSLQAGADYEQYF.

This clonotype was observed a few times. This chain joins TRBV29-1 and TRBJ2-7; 14 nucleotides agree with TRBD2. Losses at the gene ends were 7 bases for V and 5 bases for J; bases not matched to a gene: 4. CDR1 SQVTM and CDR2 ANQGSEA come from the germline V gene. The CDR3 sequence is 13 residues long. The CDR3 DNA reads as TGCAGCGGGGGACTAGCGGGAGACAACGAGCAGTACTTC. Its protein is CSGGLAGDNEQYF.

This clonotype came up many times. The rearrangement joins TRBV7-2 to TRBJ2-7; TRBD2 aligns across 9 bases. Germline CDR1 SGHTA, CDR2 FQGNSA. There are 16 residues in the CDR3. The V and J ends lost 1 base and 3 bases, in that order; junction bases with no gene match: 7. The CDR3 bases are TGTGCCAGCAGCTTAGAGGCGGGAGGGAACGACTACGAGCAGTACTTC. Residues: CASSLEAGGNDYEQYF.

This chain links TRBV3-1 with TRBJ2-7, with 8 bases identical to TRBD2. The CDR3 contains 15 residues. With 4 bases clipped from V and 2 bases from J, the junction kept 7 bases outside the gene matches. Germline V lookup: CDR1 LGHDT, CDR2 YNNKEL (reference sequence). In DNA, the CDR3 is TGTGCCAGCAGCCTCGGGGGGGGACCAGCCTACGAGCAGTACTTC. It is translated as CASSLGGGPAYEQYF.

The chain is built from TRBV29-1 and TRBJ1-1; a weak D match, TRBD1 (6 bases). CDR1 and CDR2 (germline): SQVTM, ANQGSEA. The CDR3 covers 14 residues. Trimming stripped 7 bases from V and 1 base from J, with 16 bases between. The CDR3 reads CSARQGSANTEAFF. The CDR3, as DNA: TGCAGCGCCCGGCAGGGGTCGGCGAACACTGAAGCTTTCTTT.

The V call is TRBV6-5, the J call TRBJ2-2, with 10 nucleotides matching TRBD2. The V gene's germline CDR1 is MNHEY and CDR2 SVGAGI. The CDR3 contains 18 residues. V gave up 3 bases and J gave up 4 bases; unmatched junction bases: 11. The CDR3 sequence: CASSYSTSGIRSTGELFF. CDR3 bases: TGTGCCAGCAGTTATAGCACTAGCGGGATAAGGTCCACCGGGGAGCTGTTTTTT.

This rearrangement joins TRBV28 to TRBJ2-7, with D hard to call. The CDR3 is made up of 11 amino acids. The germline V and J ends were trimmed by 6 bases and 4 bases, with 7 bases remaining between them. The germline V gene has CDR1 MDHEN and CDR2 SYDVKM. The CDR3 is CASRTNYEQYF. DNA for the CDR3: TGTGCCAGCAGAACTAATTACGAGCAGTACTTC.

This clonotype was seen repeatedly, ten times or more. The genes are TRBV19 and TRBJ1-2; D not resolved. In germline, CDR1 is LNHDA, CDR2 SQIVND (reference sequence). This CDR3 has 18 amino acids. V lost 3 bases and J 4 bases, leaving 24 bases between the germline ends. The CDR3 protein is CASSMRRQSGGSIYGYTF. The CDR3 DNA reads as TGTGCCAGTAGTATGCGACGGCAGAGTGGAGGGTCAATCTATGGCTACACCTTC.

The chain is built from TRBV7-3 and TRBJ2-5, with D maybe TRBD1 (6 bases). Trimming took 0 bases from V and 5 from J, leaving 16 bases between them. This CDR3 comprises 16 residues. CDR1 and CDR2 (germline): SGHTA, FQGTGA. CDR3 DNA sequence: TGTGCCAGCAGCTTAACCCTAGACAGGCGAATGGAGACCCAGTACTTC. This encodes CASSLTLDRRMETQYF.

The sample holds a few counts of this clonotype. V and J are TRBV5-1 and TRBJ2-5; D not certain. The CDR3 totals 15 residues. From germline, CDR1 is SGHRS and CDR2 YFSETQ. The ends were cut back, 0 bases at V and 2 bases at J, with 11 bases in the middle. CDR3 in DNA: TGCGCCAGCAGCTTGGCCTTGGCGACTCAAGAGACCCAGTACTTC. Its protein is CASSLALATQETQYF. The full variable domain, in which reference TRBV5-1 and TRBJ2-5 provide the parts outside the CDR3, is KAGVTQTPRYLIKTRGQQVTLSCSPISGHRSVSWYQQTPGQGLQFLFEYFSETQRNKGNFPGRFSGRQFSNSRSEMNVSTLELGDSALYLCASSLALATQETQYFGPGTRLLVL.

This chain uses TRBV6-2 or TRBV6-3 with TRBJ2-5; D is ambiguous. The CDR3 runs to 13 residues. Germline V gene sequence: CDR1 MNHEY, CDR2 SVGEGT. The V and J ends lost 5 bases and 3 bases respectively, with 10 bases between them. This CDR3 is CASSTRKEETQYF. The CDR3 DNA follows: TGTGCCAGCAGTACCCGTAAGGAAGAGACCCAGTACTTC.

In DNA form, the CDR3 reads TGTGCCAGTAGTAAACGGACAGCCCGCAATCAGCCCCAGCATTTT. It yields the protein CASSKRTARNQPQHF. The V gene is TRBV19, the J gene TRBJ1-5, with D possibly TRBD1 on 6 matching bases. Trimming left V 4 bases short and J 2 bases short, with 12 bases between. This CDR3 spans 15 amino acids. CDR1 is LNHDA and CDR2 is SQIVND in the germline V gene (reference sequence).

This clonotype was recorded a few times. The rearrangement joins TRBV14 to TRBJ2-2; 11 bases match TRBD2. The length of the CDR3 is 17 residues. J lost 5 bases, V lost 0 bases, and 5 bases had no gene match. Germline CDR1 and CDR2: SGHDN and FVKESK. The CDR3 loop is CASSQDGTSGRTGELFF. The CDR3, as DNA: TGTGCCAGCAGCCAAGACGGAACTAGCGGGAGAACCGGGGAGCTGTTTTTT.

This clonotype was counted a few times. V and J are TRBV12-3 or TRBV12-4 and TRBJ1-1, with 11 positions matching TRBD1. This CDR3 is 17 amino acids long. V lost 4 bases to trimming and J lost 5 bases; unmatched junction nucleotides: 12. The DNA for the CDR3 is TGTGCCAGCAGTTCATGGACAGGGGGCGCGATTCAAACTGAAGCTTTCTTT. It is translated as CASSSWTGGAIQTEAFF.

This clonotype has just a few counts. This rearrangement joins TRBV30 to TRBJ2-5; 11 bases align to TRBD1. Germline V gives CDR1 GTSNPN, CDR2 SVGIG (reference sequence). The CDR3 runs 15 residues. The V gene end was trimmed by 2 bases and the J gene end by 1 base; junction bases not matched to a gene: 3. The CDR3 is CAWSKGQGVQETQYF. The CDR3 DNA sequence: TGTGCCTGGAGTAAGGGACAGGGGGTCCAAGAGACCCAGTACTTC.

This clonotype came up many times. The gene calls are TRBV11-2 and TRBJ2-5; D call uncertain. The DNA end is more similar to TRBJ2-1, so the J call may be wrong. Germline CDR1 SGHAT, CDR2 FQNNGV. CDR3 length equals 13 residues. This CDR3 reads CASSLPVNNEQFF. Here the CDR3 DNA reads TGTGCCAGCAGCTTACCAGTAAACAATGAGCAGTTCTTC.

This sequence joins TRBV11-2 and TRBJ1-3; D is uncertain. Germline CDR1 SGHAT, CDR2 FQNNGV. The germline V and J ends were trimmed by 0 bases and 10 bases, with 16 bases remaining between them. The CDR3 totals 15 residues. CDR3 amino acids: CASSLEPDMLGTIYF. The CDR3 bases are TGTGCCAGCAGCTTAGAACCCGACATGCTGGGAACCATATATTTT.

The rearrangement uses TRBV7-2 and TRBJ2-2, with 11 bases matching TRBD1. J gave up 3 bases and V 5 bases, and 5 bases lay outside the gene matches. The germline V gene has CDR1 SGHTA and CDR2 FQGNSA. The CDR3 is made up of 16 amino acids. The CDR3 loop reads CASSRDRGGDTGELFF. As DNA, the CDR3 is TGTGCCAGCAGCCGGGACAGGGGGGGGGACACCGGGGAGCTGTTTTTT.

A few counts support this clonotype. The chain recombines TRBV27 with TRBJ2-1; 7 bases line up with TRBD1. The CDR3 runs to 12 residues. Trimming removed 3 bases from V and 8 bases from J; junction bases left unmatched: 1. Germline V gives CDR1 MNHEY, CDR2 SMNVEV (reference sequence). The CDR3 nucleotides read TGTGCCAGCAGTTTCCAGGGGGATGAGCAGTTCTTC. It is translated as CASSFQGDEQFF.

CDR3 nucleotides: TGCAGCGTTGATCAGGGAAAGACCCAGTACTTC. Translating it yields CSVDQGKTQYF. The chain combines TRBV29-1 with TRBJ2-5; the D gene is possibly TRBD1 (5 bases). Germline CDR1 SQVTM, CDR2 ANQGSEA. The CDR3 runs to 11 residues. V lost 3 bases to trimming and J lost 6 bases, with 8 bases between them.

A word on this clonotype: A read error may be the cause here, since a much bigger clone is one base away. This chain links TRBV28 with TRBJ1-1; D unresolved. The CDR3 loop spans 13 amino acids. In germline, CDR1 is MDHEN, CDR2 SYDVKM. CDR3 region: CASSWLPNIEAFF. The CDR3 region has the DNA TGTGCCAGCAGCTGGCTCCCGAACATTGAAGCTTTCTTT.